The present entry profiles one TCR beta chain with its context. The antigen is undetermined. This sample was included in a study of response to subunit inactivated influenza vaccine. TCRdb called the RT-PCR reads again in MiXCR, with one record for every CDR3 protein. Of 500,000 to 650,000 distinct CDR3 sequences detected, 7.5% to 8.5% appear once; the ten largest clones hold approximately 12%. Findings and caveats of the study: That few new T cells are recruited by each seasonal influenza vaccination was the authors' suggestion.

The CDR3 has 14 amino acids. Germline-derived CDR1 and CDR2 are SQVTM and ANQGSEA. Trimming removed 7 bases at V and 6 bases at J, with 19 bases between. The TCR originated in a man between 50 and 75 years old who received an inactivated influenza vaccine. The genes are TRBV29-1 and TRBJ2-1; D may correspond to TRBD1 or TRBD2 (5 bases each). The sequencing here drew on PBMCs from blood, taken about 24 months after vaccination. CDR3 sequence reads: CSATKGKAGNEQFF. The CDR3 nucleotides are TGCAGCGCCACCAAGGGGAAGGCGGGCAATGAGCAGTTCTTC.